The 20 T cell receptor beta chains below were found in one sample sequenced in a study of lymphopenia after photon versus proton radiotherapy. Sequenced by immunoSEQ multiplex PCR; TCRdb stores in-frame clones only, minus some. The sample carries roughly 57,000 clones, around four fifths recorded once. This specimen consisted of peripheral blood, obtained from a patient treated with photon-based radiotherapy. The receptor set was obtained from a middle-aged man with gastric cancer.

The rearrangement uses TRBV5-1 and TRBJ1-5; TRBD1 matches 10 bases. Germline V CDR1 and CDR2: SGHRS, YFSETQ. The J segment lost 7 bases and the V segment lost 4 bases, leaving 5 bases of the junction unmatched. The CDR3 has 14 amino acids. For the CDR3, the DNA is TGCGCCAGCAGCCCGGGACAGGGGTCCCAGCCCCAGCATTTT. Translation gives CASSPGQGSQPQHF.

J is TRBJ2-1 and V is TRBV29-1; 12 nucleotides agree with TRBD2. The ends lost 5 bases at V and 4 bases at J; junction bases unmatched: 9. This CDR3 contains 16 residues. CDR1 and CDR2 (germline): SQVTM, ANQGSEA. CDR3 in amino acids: CSVYALAGGRYNEQFF. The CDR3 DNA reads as TGCAGCGTTTATGCCCTAGCGGGAGGGAGGTACAATGAGCAGTTCTTC.

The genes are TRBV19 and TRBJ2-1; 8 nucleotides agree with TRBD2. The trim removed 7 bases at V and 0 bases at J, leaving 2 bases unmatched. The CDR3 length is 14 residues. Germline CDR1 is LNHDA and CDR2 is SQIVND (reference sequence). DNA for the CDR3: TGTGCCAGTAAGCGGGAGAGCTCCTACAATGAGCAGTTCTTC. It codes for CASKRESSYNEQFF. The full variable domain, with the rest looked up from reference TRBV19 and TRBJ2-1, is DGGITQSPKYLFRKEGQNVTLSCEQNLNHDAMYWYRQDPGQGLRLIYYSQIVNDFQKGDIAEGYSVSREKKESFPLTVTSAQKNPTAFYLCASKRESSYNEQFFGPGTRLTVL.

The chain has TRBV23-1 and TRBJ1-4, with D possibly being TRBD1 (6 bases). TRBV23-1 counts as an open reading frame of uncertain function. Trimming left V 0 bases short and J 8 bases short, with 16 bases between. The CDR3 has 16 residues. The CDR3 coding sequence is TGCGCCAGCAGTCAATCAGTTCCTCACAGGGTAGAAAAACTGTTTTTT. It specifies CASSQSVPHRVEKLFF.

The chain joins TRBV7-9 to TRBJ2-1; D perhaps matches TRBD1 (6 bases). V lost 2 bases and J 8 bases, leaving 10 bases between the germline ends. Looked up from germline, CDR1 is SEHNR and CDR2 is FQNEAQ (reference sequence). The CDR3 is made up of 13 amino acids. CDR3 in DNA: TGTGCCAGCAGCTTATCAGGGGTGGATGAGCAGTTCTTC. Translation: CASSLSGVDEQFF.

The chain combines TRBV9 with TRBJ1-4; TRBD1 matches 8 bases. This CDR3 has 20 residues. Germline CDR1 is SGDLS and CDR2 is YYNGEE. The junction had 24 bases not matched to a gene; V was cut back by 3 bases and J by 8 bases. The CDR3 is CASSGHFKVGSDREGEKLFF. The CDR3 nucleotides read TGTGCCAGCAGCGGCCACTTTAAGGTGGGGTCGGACAGGGAAGGCGAAAAACTGTTTTTT.

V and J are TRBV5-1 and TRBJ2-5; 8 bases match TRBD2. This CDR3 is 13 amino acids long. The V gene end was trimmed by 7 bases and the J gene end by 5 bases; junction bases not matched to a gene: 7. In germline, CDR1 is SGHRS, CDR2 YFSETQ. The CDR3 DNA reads TGCGCCAGCCGGGAGAGCGGGAGTGAGACCCAGTACTTC. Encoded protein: CASRESGSETQYF.

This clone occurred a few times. CDR3 in DNA: TGTGCCAGCAGCCCTCGGACAGGGACTATAATAGCCAGCAGCTACACCTTC. It encodes CASSPRTGTIIASSYTF. The chain combines TRBV5-4 with TRBJ1-2, with 8 bases lining up with TRBD1. The CDR3 totals 17 residues. Germline CDR1 SGHNT, CDR2 YYREEE (reference sequence). Germline trimming cut 4 bases from V and 9 bases from J; bases unmatched to any gene: 20. Full variable domain (remainder filled in from reference TRBV5-4 and TRBJ1-2): ETGVTQSPTHLIKTRGQQVTLRCSSQSGHNTVSWYQQALGQGPQFIFQYYREEENGRGNFPPRFSGLQFPNYSSELNVNALELDDSALYLCASSPRTGTIIASSYTFGSGTRLTVV.

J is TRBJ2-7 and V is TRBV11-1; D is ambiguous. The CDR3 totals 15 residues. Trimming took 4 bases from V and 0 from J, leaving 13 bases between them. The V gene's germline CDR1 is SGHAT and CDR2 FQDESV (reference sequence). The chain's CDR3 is CASSSRVGDSYEQYF. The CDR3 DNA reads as TGTGCCAGCAGCTCGAGAGTTGGCGACTCCTACGAGCAGTACTTC.

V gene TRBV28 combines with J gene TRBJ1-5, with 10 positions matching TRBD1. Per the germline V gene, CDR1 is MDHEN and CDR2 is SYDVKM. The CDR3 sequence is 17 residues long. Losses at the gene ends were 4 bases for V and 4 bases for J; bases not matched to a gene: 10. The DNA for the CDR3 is TGTGCCAGCAGTTCTATCCGGACAGGGGGGAAGAATCAGCCCCAGCATTTT. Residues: CASSSIRTGGKNQPQHF.

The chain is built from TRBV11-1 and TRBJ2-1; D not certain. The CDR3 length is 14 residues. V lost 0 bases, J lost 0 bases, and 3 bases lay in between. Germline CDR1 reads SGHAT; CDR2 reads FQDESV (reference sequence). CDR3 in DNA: TGTGCCAGCAGCTTAGCGAGCTCCTACAATGAGCAGTTCTTC. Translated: CASSLASSYNEQFF.

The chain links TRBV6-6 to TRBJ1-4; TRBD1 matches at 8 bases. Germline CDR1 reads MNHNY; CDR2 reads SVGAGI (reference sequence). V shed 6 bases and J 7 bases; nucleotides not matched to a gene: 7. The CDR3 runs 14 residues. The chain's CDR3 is CASSRGQGSEKLFF. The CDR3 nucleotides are TGTGCCAGCAGCCGAGGACAGGGATCTGAAAAACTGTTTTTT.

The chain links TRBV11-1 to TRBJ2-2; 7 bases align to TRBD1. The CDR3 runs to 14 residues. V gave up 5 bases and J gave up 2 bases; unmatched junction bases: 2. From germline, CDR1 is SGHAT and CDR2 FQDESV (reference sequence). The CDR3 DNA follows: TGTGCCAGCAGCCGGGACAGAAACACCGGGGAGCTGTTTTTT. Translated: CASSRDRNTGELFF.

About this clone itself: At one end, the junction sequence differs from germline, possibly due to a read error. CDR3 protein: CASSLTADQKTQYF. The CDR3 region has the DNA TGTGCCAGCAGCTTGACAGCGGACCAAAAGACCCAGTACTTC. J is TRBJ2-5 and V is TRBV7-9; D tentatively fits TRBD1 or TRBD2 (5 bases each). CDR3 length: 14 residues. The germline V gene encodes CDR1 SEHNR and CDR2 FQNEAQ (reference sequence).

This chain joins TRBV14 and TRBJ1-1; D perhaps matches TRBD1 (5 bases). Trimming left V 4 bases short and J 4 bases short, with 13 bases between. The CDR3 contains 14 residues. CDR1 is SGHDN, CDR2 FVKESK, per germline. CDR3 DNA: TGTGCCAGCAGCCCCCCCTGGGGGGGCACTGAAGCTTTCTTT. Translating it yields CASSPPWGGTEAFF.

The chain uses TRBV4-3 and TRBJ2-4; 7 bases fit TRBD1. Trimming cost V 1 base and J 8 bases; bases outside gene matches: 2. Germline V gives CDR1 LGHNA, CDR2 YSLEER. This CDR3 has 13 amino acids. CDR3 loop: CASSQGQGDIQYF. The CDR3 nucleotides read TGCGCCAGCAGCCAAGGACAGGGTGACATTCAGTACTTC.

CDR3 nucleotide sequence: TGCGCCAGCAGCCCAGACAGGGGGTATGAGCAGTTCTTC. Its protein is CASSPDRGYEQFF. The chain uses TRBV5-1 and TRBJ2-1; 9 nucleotides agree with TRBD1. J was trimmed by 8 bases and V by 4 bases; bases with no gene match: 4. Germline V lookup: CDR1 SGHRS, CDR2 YFSETQ. The CDR3 consists of 13 residues.

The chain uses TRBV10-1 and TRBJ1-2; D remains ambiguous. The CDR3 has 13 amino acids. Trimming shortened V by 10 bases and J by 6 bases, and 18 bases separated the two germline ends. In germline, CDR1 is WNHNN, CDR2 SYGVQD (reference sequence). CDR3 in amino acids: CAIWNGDDDGYTF. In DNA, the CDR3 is TGCGCCATCTGGAACGGGGATGACGATGGCTACACCTTC.

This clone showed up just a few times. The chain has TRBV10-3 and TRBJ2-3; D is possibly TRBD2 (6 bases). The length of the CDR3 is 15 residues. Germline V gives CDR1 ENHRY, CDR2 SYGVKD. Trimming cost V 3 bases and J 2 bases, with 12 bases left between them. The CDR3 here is CAISDPGASTDTQYF. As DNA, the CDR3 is TGTGCCATCAGTGACCCGGGAGCTTCCACAGATACGCAGTATTTT.

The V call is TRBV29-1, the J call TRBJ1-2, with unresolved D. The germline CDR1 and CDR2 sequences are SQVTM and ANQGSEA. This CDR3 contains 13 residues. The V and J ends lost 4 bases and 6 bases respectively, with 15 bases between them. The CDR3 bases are TGCAGCGTTGTGGGGAAGGAAGGCGATGGCTACACCTTC. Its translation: CSVVGKEGDGYTF.